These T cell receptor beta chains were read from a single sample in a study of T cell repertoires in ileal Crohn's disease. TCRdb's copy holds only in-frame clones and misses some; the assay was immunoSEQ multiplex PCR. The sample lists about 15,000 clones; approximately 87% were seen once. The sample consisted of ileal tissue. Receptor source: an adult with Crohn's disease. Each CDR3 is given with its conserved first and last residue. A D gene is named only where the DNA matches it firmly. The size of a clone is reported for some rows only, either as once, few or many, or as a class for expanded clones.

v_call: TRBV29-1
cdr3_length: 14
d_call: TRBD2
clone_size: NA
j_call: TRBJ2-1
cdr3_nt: TGCAGCGCCCGGACTAGCGGGGTATACAATGAGCAGTTCTTC
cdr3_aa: CSARTSGVYNEQFF

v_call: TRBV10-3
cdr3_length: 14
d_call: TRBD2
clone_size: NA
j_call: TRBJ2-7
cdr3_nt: TGTGCCATCCGGGGGGAGAGGTCCTCCTACGAGCAGTACTTC
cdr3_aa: CAIRGERSSYEQYF

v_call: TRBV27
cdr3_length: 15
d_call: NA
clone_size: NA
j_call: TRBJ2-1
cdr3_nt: TGTGCCAGCAGTTTCAAGGACTACCGACGCAATGAGCAGTTCTTC
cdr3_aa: CASSFKDYRRNEQFF

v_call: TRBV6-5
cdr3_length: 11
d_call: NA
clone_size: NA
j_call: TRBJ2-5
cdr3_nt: TGTGCCAGCAATAGAGGGGAGACCCAGTACTTC
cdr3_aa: CASNRGETQYF

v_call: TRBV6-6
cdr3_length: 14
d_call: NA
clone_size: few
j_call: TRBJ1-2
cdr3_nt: TGTGCCAGCAGTTACCTCAAGAGGGCTGATGGCTACACCTTC
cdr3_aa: CASSYLKRADGYTF

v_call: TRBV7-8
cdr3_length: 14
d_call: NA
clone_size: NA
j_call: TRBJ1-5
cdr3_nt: TGTGCCAGCAGCCTCCCAGATTGGGGGGGTCCCCAGCATTTT
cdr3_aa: CASSLPDWGGPQHF

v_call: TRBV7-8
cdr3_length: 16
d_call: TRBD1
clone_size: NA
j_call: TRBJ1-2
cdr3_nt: TGTGCCAGCAGCTCAAGGACAGGATGGGGGAACTATGGCTACACCTTC
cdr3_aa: CASSSRTGWGNYGYTF

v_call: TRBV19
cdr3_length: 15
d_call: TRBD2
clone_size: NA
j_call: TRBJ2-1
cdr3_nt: TGTGCCAGTAGTATAGTTAGCGGGGCCCTCAATGAGCAGTTCTTC
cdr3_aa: CASSIVSGALNEQFF

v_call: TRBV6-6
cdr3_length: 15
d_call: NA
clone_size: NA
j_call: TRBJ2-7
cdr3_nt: TGTGCCAGCAGCTATAATGGACAGTACTCCTACGAGCAGTACTTC
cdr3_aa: CASSYNGQYSYEQYF

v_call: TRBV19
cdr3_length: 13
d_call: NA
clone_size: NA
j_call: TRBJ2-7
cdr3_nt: TGTGCCAGTAGTATAGGCGGGGCAGCCGAGTTGTACTTC
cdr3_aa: CASSIGGAAELYF

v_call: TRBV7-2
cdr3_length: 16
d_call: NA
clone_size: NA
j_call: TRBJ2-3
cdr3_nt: TGTGCCAGCAGCCTAGGCTGGGTAGGGGCGCAAGATACGCAGTATTTT
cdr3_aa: CASSLGWVGAQDTQYF

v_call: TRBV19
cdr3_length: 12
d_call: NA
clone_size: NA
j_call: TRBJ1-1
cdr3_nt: TGTGCCAGTAAGATTGTCGGGGGAGGAGCTTTCTTT
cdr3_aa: CASKIVGGGAFF

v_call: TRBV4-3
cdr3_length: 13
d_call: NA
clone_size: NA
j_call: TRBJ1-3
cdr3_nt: TGCGCCAGCAGCCAAGATCGGGGGAACACCATATATTTT
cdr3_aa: CASSQDRGNTIYF

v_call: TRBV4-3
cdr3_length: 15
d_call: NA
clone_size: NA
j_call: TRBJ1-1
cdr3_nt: TGCGCCAGCAGCCAACTAAGGGGTCTGAACACTGAAGCTTTCTTT
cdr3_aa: CASSQLRGLNTEAFF

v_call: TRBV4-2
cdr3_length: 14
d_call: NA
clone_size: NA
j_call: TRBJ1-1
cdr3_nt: TGTGCCAGCAGCCAGACGACAGGAACCACTGAAGCTTTCTTT
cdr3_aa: CASSQTTGTTEAFF

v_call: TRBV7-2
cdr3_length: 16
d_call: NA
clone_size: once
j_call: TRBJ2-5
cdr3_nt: TGTGCCAGCAGCACCCAGACGACAGAATCCCAAGAGACCCAGTACTTC
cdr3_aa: CASSTQTTESQETQYF

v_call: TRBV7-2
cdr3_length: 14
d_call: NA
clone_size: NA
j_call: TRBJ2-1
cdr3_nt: TGTGCCAGCAGCTCGCGAATGGGGCTGGGAGAGCAGTTCTTC
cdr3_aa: CASSSRMGLGEQFF

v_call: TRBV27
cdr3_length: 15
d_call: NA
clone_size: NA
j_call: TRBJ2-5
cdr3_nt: TGTGCCAGCAGCCGAATACGGGAGAGACAAGAGACCCAGTACTTC
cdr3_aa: CASSRIRERQETQYF

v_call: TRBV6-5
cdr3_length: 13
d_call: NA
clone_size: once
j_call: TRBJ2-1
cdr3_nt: TGTGCCAGCAGTTACGGGCCCTACAATGAGCAGTTCTTC
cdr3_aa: CASSYGPYNEQFF

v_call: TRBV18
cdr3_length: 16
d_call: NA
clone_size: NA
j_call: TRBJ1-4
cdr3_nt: TGTGCCAGCTCACGATCCGGGGATGCAACTAATGAAAAACTGTTTTTT
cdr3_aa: CASSRSGDATNEKLFF

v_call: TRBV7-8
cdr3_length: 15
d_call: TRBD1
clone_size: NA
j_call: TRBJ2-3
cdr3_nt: TGTGCCAGCAGCTTAACGGGACAGGGCACAGATACGCAGTATTTT
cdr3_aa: CASSLTGQGTDTQYF

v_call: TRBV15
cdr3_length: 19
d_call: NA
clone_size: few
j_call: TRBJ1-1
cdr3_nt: TGTGCCACCAGCAGAGAAGGTGCCCGGGACACCGGGGCAAACACTGAAGCTTTCTTT
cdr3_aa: CATSREGARDTGANTEAFF

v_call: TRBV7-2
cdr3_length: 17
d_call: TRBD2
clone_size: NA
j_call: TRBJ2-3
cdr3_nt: TGTGCCAGCAGCCCCCTCGGTGGCGGGGGGGCTTCAGATACGCAGTATTTT
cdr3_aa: CASSPLGGGGASDTQYF

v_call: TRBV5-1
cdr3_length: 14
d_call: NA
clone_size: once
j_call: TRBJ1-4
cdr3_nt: TGCGCCAGCAGAACAGGGCCCGCTAATGAAAAACTGTTTTTT
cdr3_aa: CASRTGPANEKLFF

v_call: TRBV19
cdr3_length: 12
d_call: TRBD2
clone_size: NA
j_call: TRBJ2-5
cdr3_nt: TGTGCCAGTCGGGAGGTGGCTGGGGAGCAGTACTTC
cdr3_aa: CASREVAGEQYF

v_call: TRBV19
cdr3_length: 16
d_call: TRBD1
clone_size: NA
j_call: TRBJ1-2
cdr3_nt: TGTGCCAGTAGTATAGCCCGCACAGGGGCGACTTATGGCTACACCTTC
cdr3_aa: CASSIARTGATYGYTF

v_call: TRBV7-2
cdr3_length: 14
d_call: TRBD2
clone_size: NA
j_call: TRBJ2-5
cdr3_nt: TGTGCCAGCAGCTTAGAGCGGGGGACCTGGACCCAGTACTTC
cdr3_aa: CASSLERGTWTQYF

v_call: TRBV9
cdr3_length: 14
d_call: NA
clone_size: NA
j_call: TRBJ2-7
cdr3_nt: TGTGCCAGCAGCGTAGACGCAGGTGGGTGGGAGCAGTACTTC
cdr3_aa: CASSVDAGGWEQYF

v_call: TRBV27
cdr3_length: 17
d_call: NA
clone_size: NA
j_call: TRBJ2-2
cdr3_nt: TGTGCCAGCAGTTTACAATTCAGTGACAGAGGCACCGGGGAGCTGTTTTTT
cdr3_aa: CASSLQFSDRGTGELFF

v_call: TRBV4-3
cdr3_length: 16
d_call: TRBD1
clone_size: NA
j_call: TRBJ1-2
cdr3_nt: TGCGCCAGCAGCCAAGATAGCACTCAGGGACAGTATGGCTACACCTTC
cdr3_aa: CASSQDSTQGQYGYTF

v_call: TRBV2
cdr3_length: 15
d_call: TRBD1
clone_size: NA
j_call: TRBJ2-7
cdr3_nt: TGTGCCAGCAGTGAATCCGGGACAGGGGCCTACGAGCAGTACTTC
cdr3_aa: CASSESGTGAYEQYF

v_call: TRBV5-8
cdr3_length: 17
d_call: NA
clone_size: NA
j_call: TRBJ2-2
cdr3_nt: TGTGCCAGCAGTTACTGGACAGCGAACGATAACGCCGGGGAGCTGTTTTTT
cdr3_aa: CASSYWTANDNAGELFF

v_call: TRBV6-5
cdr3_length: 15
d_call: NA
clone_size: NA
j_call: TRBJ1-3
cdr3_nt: TGTGCCAGCAGTTACGCTTCAGGCTCTGGAAACACCATATATTTT
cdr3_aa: CASSYASGSGNTIYF

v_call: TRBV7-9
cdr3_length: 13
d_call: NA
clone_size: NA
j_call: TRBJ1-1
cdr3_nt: TGTGCCAGCGAAGCCGGGGAGTATGCTGAAGCTTTCTTT
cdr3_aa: CASEAGEYAEAFF

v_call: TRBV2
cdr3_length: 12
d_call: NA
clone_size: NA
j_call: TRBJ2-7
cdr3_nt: TGTGCCAGCAGTGACAGGCTCTACGAGCAGTACTTC
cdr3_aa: CASSDRLYEQYF

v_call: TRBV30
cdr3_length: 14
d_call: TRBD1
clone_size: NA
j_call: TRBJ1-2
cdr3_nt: TGTGCCTGGAGCGGGACAGCCCCTCCCTATGGCTACACCTTC
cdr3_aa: CAWSGTAPPYGYTF

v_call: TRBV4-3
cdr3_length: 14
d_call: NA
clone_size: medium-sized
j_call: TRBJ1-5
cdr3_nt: TGCGCCAGCAGCCAAGAGTCGTCATACGGGCCCCAGCATTTT
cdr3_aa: CASSQESSYGPQHF

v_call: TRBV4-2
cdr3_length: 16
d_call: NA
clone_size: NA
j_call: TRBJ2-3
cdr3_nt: TGTGCCAGCAGCCAAGCACGTACCGGGGGGCCCGATACGCAGTATTTT
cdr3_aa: CASSQARTGGPDTQYF

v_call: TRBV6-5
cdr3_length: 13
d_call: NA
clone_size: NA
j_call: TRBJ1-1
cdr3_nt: TGTGCCAGCGAACAGGGCATGAACACTGAAGCTTTCTTT
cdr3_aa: CASEQGMNTEAFF

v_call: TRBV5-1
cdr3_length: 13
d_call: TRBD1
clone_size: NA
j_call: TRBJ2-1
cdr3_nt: TGCGCCAGCGGGACAGAGGCCTACAATGAGCAGTTCTTC
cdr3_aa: CASGTEAYNEQFF

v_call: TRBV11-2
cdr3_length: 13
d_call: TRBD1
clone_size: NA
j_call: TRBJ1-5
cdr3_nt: TGTGCCAGCAGCCTGGGGACAGGACAGGCCCAGCATTTT
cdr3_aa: CASSLGTGQAQHF

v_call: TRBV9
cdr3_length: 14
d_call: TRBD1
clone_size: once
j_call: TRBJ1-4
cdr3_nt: TGTGCCAGCAGCGCACAGGGGCAGGGTGAAAAACTGTTTTTT
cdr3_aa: CASSAQGQGEKLFF

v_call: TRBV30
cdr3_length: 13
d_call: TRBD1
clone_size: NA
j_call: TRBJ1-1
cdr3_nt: TGTGCCTGGAGACAGGGGTTGAACACTGAAGCTTTCTTT
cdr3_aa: CAWRQGLNTEAFF

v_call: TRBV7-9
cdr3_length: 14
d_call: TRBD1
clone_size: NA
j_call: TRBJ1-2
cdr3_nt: TGTGCCAGCAGCCCGTATAGGACAGGTTTAAGCTACACCTTC
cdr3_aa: CASSPYRTGLSYTF

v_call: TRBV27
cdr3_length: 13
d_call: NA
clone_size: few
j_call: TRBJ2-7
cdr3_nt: TGTGCCAGCAGTTTATCAGGAAGCGACGAGCAGTACTTC
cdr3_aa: CASSLSGSDEQYF

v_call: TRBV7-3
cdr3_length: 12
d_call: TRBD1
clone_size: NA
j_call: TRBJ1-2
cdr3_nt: TGTGCCAGCAGCTCTACAGGGGGCGAGGTCACCTTC
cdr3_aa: CASSSTGGEVTF

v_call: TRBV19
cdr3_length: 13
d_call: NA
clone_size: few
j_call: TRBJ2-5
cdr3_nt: TGTGCCAGTAGTACCAGGGTCGAAGAGACCCAGTACTTC
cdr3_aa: CASSTRVEETQYF

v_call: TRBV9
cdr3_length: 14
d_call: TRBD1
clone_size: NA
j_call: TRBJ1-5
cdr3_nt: TGTGCCAGCAGCCCTCGGGACAGGGAGGCGCCCCAGCATTTT
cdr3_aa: CASSPRDREAPQHF

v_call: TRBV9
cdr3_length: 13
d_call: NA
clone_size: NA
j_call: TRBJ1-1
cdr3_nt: TGTGCCAGCAGCCGTTCGTTAAACACTGAAGCTTTCTTT
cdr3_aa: CASSRSLNTEAFF

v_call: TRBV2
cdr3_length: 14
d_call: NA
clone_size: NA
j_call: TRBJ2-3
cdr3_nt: TGTGCCAGCAGGGAGGACTCCTCGACAGATACGCAGTATTTT
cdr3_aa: CASREDSSTDTQYF

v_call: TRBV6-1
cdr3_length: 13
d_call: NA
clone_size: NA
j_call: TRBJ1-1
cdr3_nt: TGTGCCAGCCAGACCGACAGAAATCAAGAAGCTTTCTTT
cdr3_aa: CASQTDRNQEAFF

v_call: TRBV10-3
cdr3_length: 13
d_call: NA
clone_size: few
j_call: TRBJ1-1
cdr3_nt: TGTGCCATCAGTGACCGGCAGGGGACTGAAGCTTTCTTT
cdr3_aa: CAISDRQGTEAFF

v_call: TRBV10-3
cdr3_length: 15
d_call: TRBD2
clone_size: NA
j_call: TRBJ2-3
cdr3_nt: TGTGCCATCAGGGGCCGGGAGGGCGGGACAGATACGCAGTATTTT
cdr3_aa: CAIRGREGGTDTQYF

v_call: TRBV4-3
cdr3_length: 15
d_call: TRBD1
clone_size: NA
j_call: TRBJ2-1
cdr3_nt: TGCGCCAGCAGCCAAGCCGGGACAGGGGGCTCTGAGCAGTTCTTC
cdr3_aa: CASSQAGTGGSEQFF